Following are 21 T cell receptor beta chains from one sample sequenced in a study of blood T cells in healthy people across ages. The second PCR ran roughly 7 to 12 cycles with a sample-barcoded 5' primer and J-beta primers. In TCRdb, the 5' RACE reads were re-called with MiXCR into one record per CDR3 protein. The repertoire holds approximately 770,000 distinct CDR3 sequences, with 58% as singletons. The sequenced material came from blood. The receptors come from a man aged 30 to 39 in good health.

This clonotype is a singleton in its sample. As DNA, the CDR3 is TGTGCCAGCAGCCCCAGGGGGGGCACAGATACGCAGTATTTT. It encodes CASSPRGGTDTQYF. V is TRBV7-2 and J is TRBJ2-3, with D maybe TRBD1 (7 bases). Trimming took off 5 bases at V and 1 base at J, with 10 bases between the two ends. CDR3 length: 14 amino acids. Per germline, CDR1 SGHTA and CDR2 FQGNSA. The entire variable domain, with the rest obtained from reference TRBV7-2 and TRBJ2-3, is as follows: GAGVSQSPSNKVTEKGKDVELRCDPISGHTALYWYRQSLGQGLEFLIYFQGNSAPDKSGLPSDRFSAERTGGSVSTLTIQRTQQEDSAVYLCASSPRGGTDTQYFGPGTRLTVL.

The chain joins TRBV2 to TRBJ2-1; unclear D gene. The ends were cut back, 2 bases at V and 6 bases at J, with 20 bases in the middle. Germline loops: CDR1 SNHLY, CDR2 FYNNEI. There are 17 residues in the CDR3. CDR3 region: CASSERLRRPSFNEQFF. DNA for the CDR3: TGTGCCAGCAGTGAAAGGCTTAGGCGTCCTTCATTCAATGAGCAGTTCTTC.

This clonotype occurred once. The chain uses TRBV2 and TRBJ2-5; D assignment may be TRBD1 or TRBD2 (6 bases each). The last part of the DNA fits TRBJ2-7 better; the J call may be wrong. The CDR3 loop spans 14 amino acids. Germline lookup yields CDR1 SNHLY and CDR2 FYNNEI. CDR3 nucleotides: TGTGCCAGCAGTGCACAGGGAGGTTTAGCCGAGCAGTACTTC. Residues: CASSAQGGLAEQYF.

This clonotype was observed a few times. The chain has TRBV29-1 and TRBJ1-2; 10 positions match TRBD1. CDR1 is SQVTM and CDR2 is ANQGSEA in the germline V gene. CDR3 length equals 14 residues. Trimming removed 7 bases from V and 3 bases from J; junction bases left unmatched: 8. The CDR3 protein is CSDVYGTGDYGYTF. CDR3 in DNA: TGCAGCGACGTTTACGGGACAGGGGACTATGGCTACACCTTC.

V gene TRBV10-3 combines with J gene TRBJ2-5; the match to TRBD1 covers 7 bases. CDR1 is ENHRY and CDR2 is SYGVKD in the germline V gene. The CDR3 is made up of 14 amino acids. After removal of 4 bases from V and 4 bases from J, the junction contained 6 bases not matched to a gene. The CDR3 bases are TGTGCCATCAGTGCTGACAGGGTGGGAGAGACCCAGTACTTC. Translating gives CAISADRVGETQYF.

Notes on this clonotype: The junction does not match germline at one end; this may be a read error. This rearrangement joins TRBV7-2 to TRBJ2-7; 8 bases align to TRBD1. Germline loops: CDR1 SGHTA, CDR2 FQGNSA. The CDR3 extends over 15 amino acids. The CDR3, as DNA: TGTGCCAGCAGCTTAGTCTCAGGGGGCATCTACGAACAGTACTTC. Its protein product is CASSLVSGGIYEQYF.

This sequence joins TRBV7-3 and TRBJ2-5; D unresolved. V lost 0 bases and J 5 bases, leaving 10 bases between the germline ends. CDR3 size: 14 residues. CDR1 is SGHTA, CDR2 FQGTGA, per germline. The CDR3 DNA follows: TGTGCCAGCAGCTTAACGCCAGATAAGGAGACCCAGTACTTC. Translated: CASSLTPDKETQYF.

The chain carries TRBV4-3 and TRBJ2-1; TRBD1 matches at 7 bases. The J segment lost 9 bases and the V segment lost 0 bases, leaving 5 bases of the junction unmatched. The CDR3 runs to 14 residues. Germline loops: CDR1 LGHNA, CDR2 YSLEER. The CDR3 DNA follows: TGCGCCAGCAGCCAAGATGAGGGGGCTGGTGAGCAGTTCTTC. Its protein is CASSQDEGAGEQFF.

A remark on this clonotype: Its ends do not fully match the called genes, so a read error is possible. V usage is TRBV6-5 and J usage is TRBJ1-4; 10 nucleotides line up with TRBD1. The CDR3 consists of 14 residues. Germline lookup yields CDR1 MNHEY and CDR2 SVGAGI. Written as DNA, the CDR3 is TGTGGCAGCAGGACAGGGGGTCCTAATGAAAAACTGTTTTTT. It yields the protein CGSRTGGPNEKLFF.

The V call is TRBV4-2, the J call TRBJ1-1, with D possibly being TRBD1 (5 bases). This CDR3 spans 16 amino acids. V was shortened by 4 bases and J by 3 bases, with 18 bases between the two germline ends. Germline assignment: CDR1 LGHNA and CDR2 YNFKEQ. CDR3 in amino acids: CASSPRGRGGDTEAFF. CDR3 DNA: TGTGCCAGCAGCCCTCGGGGACGGGGGGGTGACACTGAAGCTTTCTTT.

Only a few counts were recorded for this clonotype. The J gene is TRBJ2-5, the V gene TRBV20-1, with D possibly matching TRBD1 (6 bases). With 3 bases removed from V and 4 bases from J, the gap between germline ends came to 18 bases. The CDR3 totals 15 residues. Germline CDR1 and CDR2: DFQATT and SNEGSKA (reference sequence). The DNA of the CDR3 is TGCAGTGCTAGCCACCGGACAGCTCCTCGAGAGACCCAGTACTTC. Its protein product is CSASHRTAPRETQYF.

V is TRBV6-5 and J is TRBJ2-1; D is unresolved. Germline V lookup: CDR1 MNHEY, CDR2 SVGAGI. The CDR3 sequence is 11 residues long. Trimming left V 7 bases short and J 9 bases short, with 10 bases between. CDR3 bases: TGTGCCAGCACTGACCGTCGTGAGCAGTTCTTC. It yields the protein CASTDRREQFF.

The chain carries TRBV29-1 and TRBJ2-3, with 12 bases lining up with TRBD2. The CDR3 has 15 amino acids. Germline CDR1 reads SQVTM; CDR2 reads ANQGSEA. V gave up 1 base and J gave up 2 bases; unmatched junction bases: 1. CDR3 nucleotides: TGCAGCGTTGAAGCTAGCGGGAGGGACACAGATACGCAGTATTTT. Residues: CSVEASGRDTDTQYF.

The chain is built from TRBV7-9 and TRBJ2-1; no reliable D call. Germline lookup yields CDR1 SEHNR and CDR2 FQNEAQ (reference sequence). Trimming took off 5 bases at V and 10 bases at J, with 9 bases between the two ends. The CDR3 totals 11 residues. The CDR3 spells CASSREGEQFF. DNA of the CDR3: TGTGCCAGCAGCCGAGAAGGGGAGCAGTTCTTC.

This clonotype was counted a few times. The V gene is TRBV20-1, the J gene TRBJ2-3; 11 nucleotides align to TRBD2. Trimming at V came to 8 bases and at J to 2 bases, leaving 3 bases not matched to a gene. This CDR3 contains 13 residues. Germline assignment: CDR1 DFQATT and CDR2 SNEGSKA (reference sequence). CDR3 sequence (DNA): TGCAGTCCACTAGCGGGAGCCACAGATACGCAGTATTTT. It yields the protein CSPLAGATDTQYF.

The chain is built from TRBV6-6 and TRBJ2-1; D gene unclear. The germline V and J ends were trimmed by 6 bases and 5 bases, with 8 bases remaining between them. The V gene's germline CDR1 is MNHNY and CDR2 SVGAGI (reference sequence). This CDR3 is 12 amino acids long. The CDR3 nucleotides are TGTGCCAGCAGATTAAGAGACAATGAGCAGTTCTTC. Residues: CASRLRDNEQFF.

The chain recombines TRBV7-2 with TRBJ2-7, with 7 positions matching TRBD1. The CDR3 loop spans 15 amino acids. Germline V gene lookup returns CDR1 SGHTA and CDR2 FQGNSA. The trim removed 5 bases at V and 10 bases at J, leaving 17 bases unmatched. The CDR3, as DNA: TGTGCCAGCAGCACCCGGCCGGGACAGAAAAACGTTCAGTACTTC. Amino acid sequence: CASSTRPGQKNVQYF.

A remark on this clonotype: This may come from a read error, since a much larger clone is one base off. The genes are TRBV29-1 and TRBJ2-6; D gene unclear. Germline CDR1 reads SQVTM; CDR2 reads ANQGSEA. The CDR3 runs 13 residues. In DNA form, the CDR3 reads TGCTGCGTCAAGAACTCTGGGGCCAACGTCCTGACTTTC. It translates to CCVKNSGANVLTF.

The CDR3 spells CATSRGGGTQYF. The CDR3, as DNA: TGTGCCACCAGCAGAGGAGGTGGGACCCAGTACTTC. This chain links TRBV15 with TRBJ2-5; the D is unclear. Trimming took off 1 base at V and 7 bases at J, with 7 bases between the two ends. The germline CDR1 and CDR2 sequences are LNHNV and YYDKDF (reference sequence). The length of the CDR3 is 12 residues.

This rearrangement joins TRBV19 to TRBJ2-4, with D possibly called TRBD1 or TRBD2 (6 bases each). This CDR3 has 16 amino acids. CDR1 is LNHDA and CDR2 is SQIVND in the germline V gene (reference sequence). The V end was cut by 0 bases, the J end by 0 bases, with 9 bases between. The CDR3 nucleotides are TGTGCCAGTAGTATAGACGGAGGGGGAGCCAAAAACATTCAGTACTTC. Encoded protein: CASSIDGGGAKNIQYF.

V usage is TRBV30 and J usage is TRBJ1-1; 7 bases are shared with TRBD1. This CDR3 spans 12 amino acids. After removal of 4 bases from V and 3 bases from J, the junction contained 2 bases not matched to a gene. Germline V gene sequence: CDR1 GTSNPN, CDR2 SVGIG (reference sequence). CDR3 sequence: CAWTTGDTEAFF. In DNA form, the CDR3 reads TGTGCCTGGACTACAGGGGACACTGAAGCTTTCTTT.